The subject of this entry is one TCR beta chain. Antigen specificity is unknown. V was clipped by 0 bases and J by 13 bases, with 12 bases between them. Germline V gene lookup returns CDR1 SGHAT and CDR2 FQNNGV. The CDR3 sequence is 13 residues long. This sample is part of a study of T cells in Graves' hyperthyroidism and ophthalmopathy. General observations from the study: Most clonotypes expanded in the thyroid (above 0.001) were also present in blood.

Amplification targeted TCR beta CDR3 regions from RNA transcripts. HTBI primers were employed in a first-round RT-PCR of the TCR CDR3. TCRdb recomputed calls from the multiplex PCR reads with MiXCR, one row per CDR3 protein. The table lists under 400,000 distinct CDR3 sequences, about 15% of them singletons. The sample comprised blood. V usage is TRBV11-2 and J usage is TRBJ2-2; D is undetermined. The receptor was derived from a woman younger than 35 with Graves' hyperthyroidism that later progressed to Graves' ophthalmopathy. The CDR3 region is CASSLDLSRGLFF. The CDR3 DNA follows: TGTGCCAGCAGCTTAGATCTATCTAGAGGGCTGTTTTTT.